Listed below are T cell receptor beta chains from one sample, sequenced in a study of lymphopenia after photon versus proton radiotherapy. Method: immunoSEQ multiplex PCR; TCRdb's copy keeps in-frame clones and lacks some. Of some 20,000 clones in the sample, roughly four fifths are singletons; the top ten hold 2.9%. The material sequenced was peripheral blood, taken from a patient treated with photon-based radiotherapy. All receptors come from a woman aged 45 to 65 with pancreatic cancer. Each CDR3 is given with its conserved first and last residue. Each record gives: J gene, V gene, CDR3 protein.

>TRBJ2-2|TRBV5-1
CASSLPGGFTGELFF
>TRBJ2-2|TRBV7-9
CASRRTTGVGTGELFF
>TRBJ2-3|TRBV29-1
CSADMTGQGHTDTQYF
>TRBJ2-7|TRBV27
CASRRSLSDYEQYF
>TRBJ1-2|TRBV28
CASSAGTGTNYGYTF
>TRBJ1-1|TRBV11-3
CASSLVAGSEAFF
>TRBJ2-7|TRBV4-1
CASSQRFGPLDEQYF
>TRBJ2-3|TRBV9
CASSTLGENTDTQYF
>TRBJ2-7|TRBV5-1
CASSLESSGRVEYEQYF
>TRBJ1-5|TRBV28
CASTYSNQPQHF
>TRBJ2-1|TRBV2
CASSTRQINNEQFF
>TRBJ1-1|TRBV28
CASSLGGDTEAFF
>TRBJ1-5|TRBV27
CASRRHLDSNQPQHF